A selection of T cell receptor beta chains follows, all from one sample in a study of graft-versus-host responses after intestinal transplantation. Antigens of these TCRs are unknown. Method: immunoSEQ multiplex PCR; TCRdb's copy keeps in-frame clones and lacks some. Among about 120,000 clones listed, about 93% were seen once. Material: unstimulated CD4+ T cells sorted from spleen or lymph node cells, obtained before intestinal transplant. The receptor set was obtained from a human donor who received an intestinal transplant. Each CDR3 is given with its conserved first and last residue. A D gene is named only where the DNA matches it firmly. Not every row has a clone size; where given, it reads once, few, many or a size class.

d_call	v_call	j_call	clone_size	cdr3_nt	cdr3_aa
TRBD1	TRBV10-3	TRBJ1-1	once	TGTGCCATCAGTCCGGGACAGGGTAGGACTGAAGCTTTCTTT	CAISPGQGRTEAFF
TRBD1	TRBV30	TRBJ1-1	NA	TGTGCCTGGAGGCGGACAGGAGCGAACACTGAAGCTTTCTTT	CAWRRTGANTEAFF
NA	TRBV7-2	TRBJ1-1	NA	TGTGCCAGCAGCTTATACGGCGGCGGCGCCACTGAAGCTTTCTTT	CASSLYGGGATEAFF
TRBD2	TRBV19	TRBJ2-3	NA	TGTGCCAGTACCCCTAGCGGGACTACAGATACGCAGTATTTT	CASTPSGTTDTQYF
TRBD2	TRBV5-1	TRBJ2-7	NA	TGCGCCAGCAGCTTCGGGGGGGGGTTCTACGAGCAGTACTTC	CASSFGGGFYEQYF
NA	TRBV18	TRBJ2-3	NA	TGTGCCAGCTCAGCCTGGGAGTCAAAGGGAGATACGCAGTATTTT	CASSAWESKGDTQYF
TRBD2	TRBV6-6	TRBJ2-7	NA	TGTGCCAGCAGCCGATGGACTAGCGGGGTGCGGGCGTACTTC	CASSRWTSGVRAYF
NA	TRBV6-5	TRBJ2-3	NA	TGTGCCAGCAGCCCGGAGAGGGGCGGCACAGATACGCAGTATTTT	CASSPERGGTDTQYF
TRBD2	TRBV18	TRBJ2-1	NA	TGTGCCAGCTCACCAAGGCTAGCGGAAGTCGGCAATGAGCAGTTCTTC	CASSPRLAEVGNEQFF
NA	TRBV2	TRBJ2-7	NA	TGTGCCAGCAGTACTGTATACGAGCAGTACTTC	CASSTVYEQYF
TRBD2	TRBV6-1	TRBJ2-7	NA	TGTGCCAGCAGAGCCGGGACTAGCGGGAGGGGTGAGCAGTACTTC	CASRAGTSGRGEQYF
TRBD1	TRBV11-3	TRBJ2-1	NA	TGTGCCAGCAGCTTAGATATGAGGAGAACAAGACAGGGGGCAGCCAATGAGCAGTTCTTC	CASSLDMRRTRQGAANEQFF
TRBD1	TRBV6-6	TRBJ2-3	NA	TGTGCTAACGGACAGGGGCCAGATACGCAGTATTTT	CANGQGPDTQYF